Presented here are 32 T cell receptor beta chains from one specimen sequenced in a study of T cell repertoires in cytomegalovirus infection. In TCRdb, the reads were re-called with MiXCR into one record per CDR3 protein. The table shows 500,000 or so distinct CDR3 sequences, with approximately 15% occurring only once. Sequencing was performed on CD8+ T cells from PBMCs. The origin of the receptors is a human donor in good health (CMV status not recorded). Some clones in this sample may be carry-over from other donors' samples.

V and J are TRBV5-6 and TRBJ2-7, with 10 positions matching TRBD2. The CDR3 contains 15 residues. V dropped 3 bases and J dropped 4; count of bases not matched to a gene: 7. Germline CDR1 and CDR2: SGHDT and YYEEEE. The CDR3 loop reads CASSSQRGGGYEQYF. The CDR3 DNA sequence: TGTGCCAGCAGCTCGCAGCGGGGGGGCGGGTACGAGCAGTACTTC.

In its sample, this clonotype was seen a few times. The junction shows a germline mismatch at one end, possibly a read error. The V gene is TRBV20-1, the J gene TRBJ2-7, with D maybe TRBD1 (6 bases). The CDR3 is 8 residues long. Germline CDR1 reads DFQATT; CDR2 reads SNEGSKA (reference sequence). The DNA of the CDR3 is TGCAGTTTCGGACAGTTGTCCTTC. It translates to CSFGQLSF.

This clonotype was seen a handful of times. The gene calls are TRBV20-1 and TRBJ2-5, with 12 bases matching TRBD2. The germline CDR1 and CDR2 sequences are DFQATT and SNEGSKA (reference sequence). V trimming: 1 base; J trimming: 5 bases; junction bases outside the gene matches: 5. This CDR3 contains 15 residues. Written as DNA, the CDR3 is TGCAGTGCTAGAGCTAGCGGGGGGGCAGCCGAGACCCAGTACTTC. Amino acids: CSARASGGAAETQYF.

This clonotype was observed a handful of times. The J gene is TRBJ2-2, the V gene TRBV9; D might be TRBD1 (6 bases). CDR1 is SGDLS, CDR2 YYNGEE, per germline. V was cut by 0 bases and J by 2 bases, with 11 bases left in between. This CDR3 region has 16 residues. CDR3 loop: CASSVARTANTGELFF. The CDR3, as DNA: TGTGCCAGCAGCGTAGCTCGGACAGCTAACACCGGGGAGCTGTTTTTT. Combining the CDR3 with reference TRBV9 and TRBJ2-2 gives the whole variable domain DSGVTQTPKHLITATGQRVTLRCSPRSGDLSVYWYQQSLDQGLQFLIQYYNGEERAKGNILERFSAQQFPDLHSELNLSSLELGDSALYFCASSVARTANTGELFFGEGSRLTVL.

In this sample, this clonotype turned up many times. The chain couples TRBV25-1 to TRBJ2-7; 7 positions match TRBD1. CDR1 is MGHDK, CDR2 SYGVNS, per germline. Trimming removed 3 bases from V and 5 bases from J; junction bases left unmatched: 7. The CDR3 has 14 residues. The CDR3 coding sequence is TGTGCCAGCAGTGACCTCTTCGGACAGGACGAGCAGTACTTC. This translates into CASSDLFGQDEQYF.

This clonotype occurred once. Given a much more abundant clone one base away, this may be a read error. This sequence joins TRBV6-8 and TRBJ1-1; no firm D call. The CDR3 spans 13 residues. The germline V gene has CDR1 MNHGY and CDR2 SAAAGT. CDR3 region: CASRWSRNTVAFF. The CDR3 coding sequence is TGTGCCAGCAGGTGGTCTCGGAACACTGTAGCTTTCTTT.

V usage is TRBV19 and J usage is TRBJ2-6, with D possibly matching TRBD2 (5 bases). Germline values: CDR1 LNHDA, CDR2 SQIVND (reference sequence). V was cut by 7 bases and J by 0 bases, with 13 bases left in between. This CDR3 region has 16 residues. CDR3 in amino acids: CASTPVRDSGANVLTF. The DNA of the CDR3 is TGTGCCAGTACGCCCGTTCGGGACTCTGGGGCCAACGTCCTGACTTTC.

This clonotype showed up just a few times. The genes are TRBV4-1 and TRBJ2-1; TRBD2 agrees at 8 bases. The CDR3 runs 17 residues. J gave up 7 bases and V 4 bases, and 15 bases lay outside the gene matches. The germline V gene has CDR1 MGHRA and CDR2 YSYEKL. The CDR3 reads CASSLERERGSGNEQFF. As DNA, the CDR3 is TGCGCCAGCAGCCTAGAGCGGGAGCGAGGGTCGGGAAATGAGCAGTTCTTC.

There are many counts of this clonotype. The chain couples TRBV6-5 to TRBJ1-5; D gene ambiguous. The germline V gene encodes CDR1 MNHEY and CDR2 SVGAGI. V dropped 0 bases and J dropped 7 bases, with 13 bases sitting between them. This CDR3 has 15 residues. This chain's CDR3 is CASSYSKALGQPQHF. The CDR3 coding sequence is TGTGCCAGCAGTTACTCGAAGGCTCTAGGGCAGCCCCAGCATTTT.

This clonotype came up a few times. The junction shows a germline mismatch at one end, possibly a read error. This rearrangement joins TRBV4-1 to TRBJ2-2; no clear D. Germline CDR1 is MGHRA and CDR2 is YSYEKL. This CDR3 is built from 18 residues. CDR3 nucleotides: TGTGCCAGCAGCCAAGCTCCTCTAGGTCCCGGGAACACCGGGGAGCTGTTTTTT. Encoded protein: CASSQAPLGPGNTGELFF.

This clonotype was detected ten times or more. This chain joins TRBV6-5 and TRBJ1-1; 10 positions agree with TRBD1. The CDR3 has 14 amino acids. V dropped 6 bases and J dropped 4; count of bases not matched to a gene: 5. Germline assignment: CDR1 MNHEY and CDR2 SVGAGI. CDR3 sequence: CASSQDRGTTEAFF. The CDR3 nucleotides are TGTGCCAGCAGCCAGGACAGGGGGACCACTGAAGCTTTCTTT.

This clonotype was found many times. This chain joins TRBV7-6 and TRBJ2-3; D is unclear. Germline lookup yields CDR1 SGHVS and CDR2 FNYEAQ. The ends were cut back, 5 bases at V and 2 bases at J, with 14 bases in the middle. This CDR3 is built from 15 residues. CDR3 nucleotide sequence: TGTGCCAGCAGCCCAGTCCCGGCTGTCACAGATACGCAGTATTTT. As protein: CASSPVPAVTDTQYF.

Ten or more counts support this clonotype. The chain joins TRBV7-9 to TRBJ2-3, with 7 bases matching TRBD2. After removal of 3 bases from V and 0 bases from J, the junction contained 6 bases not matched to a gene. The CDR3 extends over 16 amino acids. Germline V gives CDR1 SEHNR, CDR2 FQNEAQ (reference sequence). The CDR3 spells CASSLGGEGSTDTQYF. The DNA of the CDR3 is TGTGCCAGCAGCTTGGGGGGGGAAGGAAGCACAGATACGCAGTATTTT.

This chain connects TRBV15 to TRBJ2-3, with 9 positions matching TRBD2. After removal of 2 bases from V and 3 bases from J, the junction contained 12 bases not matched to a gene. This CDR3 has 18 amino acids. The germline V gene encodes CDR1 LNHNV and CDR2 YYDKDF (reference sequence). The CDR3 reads CATSRPESGRTATDTQYF. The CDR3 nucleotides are TGTGCCACCAGCAGACCCGAAAGCGGGAGGACGGCAACAGATACGCAGTATTTT. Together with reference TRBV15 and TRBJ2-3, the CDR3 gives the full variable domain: DAMVIQNPRYQVTQFGKPVTLSCSQTLNHNVMYWYQQKSSQAPKLLFHYYDKDFNNEADTPDNFQSRRPNTSFCFLDIRSPGLGDTAMYLCATSRPESGRTATDTQYFGPGTRLTVL.

CDR3 nucleotides: TGCAGTGCTAGAGAGGTGCAGGGGTTAAGCTCTGGAAACACCATATATTTT. Encoded protein: CSAREVQGLSSGNTIYF. This sequence joins TRBV20-1 and TRBJ1-3, with D tentatively TRBD1 (6 bases). Germline CDR1 reads DFQATT; CDR2 reads SNEGSKA (reference sequence). V lost 0 bases and J 0 bases, leaving 15 bases between the germline ends. The CDR3 spans 17 residues.

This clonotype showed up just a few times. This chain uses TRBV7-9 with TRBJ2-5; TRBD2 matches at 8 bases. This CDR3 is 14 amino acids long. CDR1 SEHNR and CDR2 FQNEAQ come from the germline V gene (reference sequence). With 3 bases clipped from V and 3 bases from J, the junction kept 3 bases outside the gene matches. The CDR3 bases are TGTGCCAGCAGCTTGGGGCGGGGGGAAGAGACCCAGTACTTC. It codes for CASSLGRGEETQYF.

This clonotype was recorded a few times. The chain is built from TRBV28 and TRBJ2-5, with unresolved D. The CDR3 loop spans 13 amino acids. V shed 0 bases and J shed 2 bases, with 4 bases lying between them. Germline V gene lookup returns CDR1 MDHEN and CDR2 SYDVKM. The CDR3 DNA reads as TGTGCCAGCAGTTTATGGTCACAAGAGACCCAGTACTTC. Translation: CASSLWSQETQYF.

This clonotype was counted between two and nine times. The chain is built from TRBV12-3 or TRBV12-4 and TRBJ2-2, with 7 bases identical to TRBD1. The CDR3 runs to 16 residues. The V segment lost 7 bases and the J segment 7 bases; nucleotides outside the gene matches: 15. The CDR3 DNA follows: TGTGCCAGCATCACCGACAGGGCGTATCGAAACGGGGAGCTGTTTTTT. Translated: CASITDRAYRNGELFF.

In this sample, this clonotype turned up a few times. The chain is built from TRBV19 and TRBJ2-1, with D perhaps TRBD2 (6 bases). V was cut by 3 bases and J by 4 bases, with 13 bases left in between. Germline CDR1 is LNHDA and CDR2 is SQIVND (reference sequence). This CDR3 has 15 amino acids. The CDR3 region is CASSIWGTAYNEQFF. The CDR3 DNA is TGTGCCAGTAGTATTTGGGGGACTGCTTACAATGAGCAGTTCTTC.

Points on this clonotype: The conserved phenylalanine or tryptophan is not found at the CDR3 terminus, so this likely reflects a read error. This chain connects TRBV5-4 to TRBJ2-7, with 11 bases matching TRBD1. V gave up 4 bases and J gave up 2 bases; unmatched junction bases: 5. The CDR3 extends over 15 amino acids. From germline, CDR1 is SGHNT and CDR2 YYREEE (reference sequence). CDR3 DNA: TGTGCCAGCAGCGCGGGACAGGGGGGAACCTACGAGCAGTACTTA. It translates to CASSAGQGGTYEQYL.

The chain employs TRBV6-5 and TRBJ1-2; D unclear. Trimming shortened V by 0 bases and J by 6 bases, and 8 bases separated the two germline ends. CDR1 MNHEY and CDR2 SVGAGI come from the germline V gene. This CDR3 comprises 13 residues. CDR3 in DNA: TGTGCCAGCAGTTACTCGGCTGGTCATGGCTACACCTTC. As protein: CASSYSAGHGYTF.

The CDR3 is CASSHPRKLAPYNEQFF. CDR3 DNA sequence: TGCGCCAGCAGCCACCCTAGGAAACTAGCTCCCTACAATGAGCAGTTCTTC. The chain employs TRBV4-1 and TRBJ2-1, with a tentative D call TRBD2 (6 bases). Deletions cut 3 bases from V and 2 bases from J, with 17 bases between. CDR3 size: 17 residues. CDR1 and CDR2 (germline): MGHRA, YSYEKL.

The CDR3 DNA reads as TGTGCCATCAGTGGCCCCGTAGCGGGGGAAGAGACCCAGTACTTC. Translation: CAISGPVAGEETQYF. The chain uses TRBV10-3 and TRBJ2-5, with 9 bases matching TRBD2. CDR3 length equals 15 residues. The J segment lost 3 bases and the V segment lost 4 bases, leaving 6 bases of the junction unmatched. Germline values: CDR1 ENHRY, CDR2 SYGVKD.

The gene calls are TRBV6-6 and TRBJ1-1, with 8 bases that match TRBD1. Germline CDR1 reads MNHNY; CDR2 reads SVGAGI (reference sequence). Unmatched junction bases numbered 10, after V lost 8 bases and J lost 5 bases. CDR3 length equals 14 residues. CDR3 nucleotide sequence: TGTGCCAGCCTCAGGGGGCGAGGTACGACTGAAGCTTTCTTT. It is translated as CASLRGRGTTEAFF.

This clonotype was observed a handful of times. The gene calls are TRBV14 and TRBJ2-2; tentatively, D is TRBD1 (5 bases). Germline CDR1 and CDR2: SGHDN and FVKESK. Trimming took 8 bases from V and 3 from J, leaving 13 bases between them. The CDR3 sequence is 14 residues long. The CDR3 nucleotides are TGTGCCAGCGCACCTGGGGCCTACACCGGGGAGCTGTTTTTT. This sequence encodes CASAPGAYTGELFF.

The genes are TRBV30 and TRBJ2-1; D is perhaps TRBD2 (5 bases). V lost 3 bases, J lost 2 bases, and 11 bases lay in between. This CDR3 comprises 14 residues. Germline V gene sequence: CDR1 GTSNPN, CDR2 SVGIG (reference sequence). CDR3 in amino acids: CAWSPGSTYNEQFF. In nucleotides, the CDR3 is TGTGCCTGGAGCCCGGGGAGTACCTACAATGAGCAGTTCTTC.

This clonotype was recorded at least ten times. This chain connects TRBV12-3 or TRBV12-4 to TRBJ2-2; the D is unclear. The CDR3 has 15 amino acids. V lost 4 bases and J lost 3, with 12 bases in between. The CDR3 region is CASSSRLTDTGELFF. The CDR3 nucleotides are TGTGCCAGCAGTTCTCGACTCACAGACACCGGGGAGCTGTTTTTT.

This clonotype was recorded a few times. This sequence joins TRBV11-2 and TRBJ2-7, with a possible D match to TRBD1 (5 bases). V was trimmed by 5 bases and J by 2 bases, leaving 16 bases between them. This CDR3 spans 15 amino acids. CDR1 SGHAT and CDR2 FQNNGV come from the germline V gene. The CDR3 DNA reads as TGTGCCAGCAGCCTAGGGGCATTCCGTACCTACGAGCAGTACTTC. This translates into CASSLGAFRTYEQYF.

The CDR3 loop is CASSIGLAGSTYNEQFF. The DNA of the CDR3 is TGTGCCAGCAGCATCGGACTAGCGGGCTCCACCTACAATGAGCAGTTCTTC. V usage is TRBV27 and J usage is TRBJ2-1, with 11 nucleotides matching TRBD2. The CDR3 covers 17 residues. Losses at the gene ends were 6 bases for V and 2 bases for J; bases not matched to a gene: 9. Germline CDR1 MNHEY, CDR2 SMNVEV (reference sequence).

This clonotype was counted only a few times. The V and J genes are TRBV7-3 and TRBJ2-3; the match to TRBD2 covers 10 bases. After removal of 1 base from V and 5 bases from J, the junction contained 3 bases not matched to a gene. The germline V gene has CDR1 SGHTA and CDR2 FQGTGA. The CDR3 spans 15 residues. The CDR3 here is CASSLIASGGDTQYF. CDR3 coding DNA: TGTGCCAGCAGCTTAATCGCTAGCGGGGGAGATACGCAGTATTTT.

As DNA, the CDR3 is TGTGCCAGCAGCCATCGGGGCGCGCCGTTGAATGAGCAGTTCTTC. Translating it yields CASSHRGAPLNEQFF. This chain joins TRBV3-1 and TRBJ2-1, with D tentatively TRBD1 or TRBD2 (5 bases each). This CDR3 is built from 15 residues. V was clipped by 3 bases and J by 7 bases, with 16 bases between them. The germline V gene encodes CDR1 LGHDT and CDR2 YNNKEL (reference sequence).

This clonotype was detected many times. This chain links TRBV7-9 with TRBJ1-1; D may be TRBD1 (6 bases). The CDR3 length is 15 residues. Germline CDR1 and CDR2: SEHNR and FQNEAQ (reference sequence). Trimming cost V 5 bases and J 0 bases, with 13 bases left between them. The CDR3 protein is CASSLVQGVNTEAFF. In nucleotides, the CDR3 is TGTGCCAGCAGCCTCGTACAGGGAGTGAACACTGAAGCTTTCTTT.